This T cell receptor (beta chain) came from a study of T cell responses to AZD1222 COVID-19 vaccine. Whole-study context: Whether given at about 4 or about 12 weeks, second doses were pooled.

Profiled with immunoSEQ multiplex PCR; TCRdb holds only in-frame clones, not every one. The sample yields over 140,000 clones, roughly 92% seen once. General study points: Donors, mostly white British, included more females; clonal diversity was possibly underestimated.

The V and J ends lost 4 bases and 2 bases, in that order; junction bases with no gene match: 5. The CDR3 spans 16 residues. Per germline, CDR1 SEHNR and CDR2 FQNEAQ (reference sequence). This clone was observed a single time. Its target is unknown. This receptor was taken from an adult in good health. This chain joins TRBV7-9 and TRBJ2-3, with 11 bases identical to TRBD2. This material consisted of peripheral blood, taken on day 0 of AZD1222 vaccination. The CDR3: CASSSGTSGLTDTQYF. The CDR3 DNA is TGTGCCAGCAGCTCCGGGACTAGCGGCCTCACAGATACGCAGTATTTT. The whole variable domain, remainder taken from reference TRBV7-9 and TRBJ2-3, is DTGVSQNPRHKITKRGQNVTFRCDPISEHNRLYWYRQTLGQGPEFLTYFQNEAQLEKSRLLSDRFSAERPKGSFSTLEIQRTEQGDSAMYLCASSSGTSGLTDTQYFGPGTRLTVL.